What follows are 31 T cell receptor beta chains derived from one specimen sequenced in a study of beta chain features in type 1 diabetes. Their antigens remain unidentified. TCRB transcripts that were expressed got sequenced, as all of the isolated RNA had been reverse transcribed. TCRdb's copy holds only in-frame clones and misses some; the assay was immunoSEQ multiplex PCR. The table includes some 370,000 clones, roughly 9.8% detected once. General study results and limits: When Type 1 diabetes patients were examined, their TCRB CDR3s proved moderately but significantly shorter in all four CD4+ subsets.

The sequenced material came from central memory CD4+ T cells from blood. The receptors were gathered from a man in his thirties or forties with type 1 diabetes.

This clone occurred a few times. The chain combines TRBV27 with TRBJ1-1, with D tentatively TRBD1 (5 bases). V was shortened by 6 bases and J by 2 bases, with 10 bases between the two germline ends. CDR1 and CDR2 from the germline V gene are MNHEY and SMNVEV (reference sequence). CDR3 size: 13 residues. The DNA of the CDR3 is TGTGCCAGCAGAGGCAGGGCTAACACTGAAGCTTTCTTT. Translating it yields CASRGRANTEAFF.

The sample holds a few counts of this clone. V and J are TRBV27 and TRBJ2-3; 7 nucleotides align to TRBD2. V was pared by 10 bases and J by 2 bases, with 6 bases of the junction left unmatched. Germline CDR1 MNHEY, CDR2 SMNVEV (reference sequence). The CDR3 is 13 residues long. The CDR3 loop is CAIAGGNTDTQYF. Here the CDR3 DNA reads TGTGCCATAGCGGGCGGGAACACAGATACGCAGTATTTT.

The sample holds many counts of this clone. The chain uses TRBV28 and TRBJ1-5; D is possibly TRBD1 (6 bases). V was shortened by 8 bases and J by 2 bases, with 13 bases between the two germline ends. CDR3 size: 14 residues. The germline CDR1 and CDR2 sequences are MDHEN and SYDVKM. CDR3 sequence reads: CASGGGGGNQPQHF. In nucleotides, the CDR3 is TGTGCCAGCGGAGGGGGGGGAGGCAATCAGCCCCAGCATTTT.

This clone was observed a handful of times. The rearrangement uses TRBV28 and TRBJ2-7; 9 bases are a match to TRBD2. Trimming removed 4 bases from V and 3 bases from J; junction bases left unmatched: 10. CDR1 and CDR2 from the germline V gene are MDHEN and SYDVKM. The CDR3 is 16 residues long. The chain's CDR3 is CASSSAGTSTNYEQYF. The CDR3 coding sequence is TGTGCCAGCAGTTCAGCCGGGACTAGCACCAACTACGAGCAGTACTTC.

This clone has a handful of counts. The chain links TRBV5-1 to TRBJ2-7, with 8 bases fitting TRBD1. V dropped 6 bases and J dropped 4; count of bases not matched to a gene: 9. Per the germline V gene, CDR1 is SGHRS and CDR2 is YFSETQ. The length of the CDR3 is 14 residues. The CDR3 DNA sequence: TGCGCCAGCACTTCCGGGACAGGAGTTTACGAGCAGTACTTC. Protein: CASTSGTGVYEQYF.

The chain has TRBV4-3 and TRBJ2-1, with TRBD1 matching 9 bases. The germline gives CDR1 LGHNA, CDR2 YSLEER. The CDR3 has 16 amino acids. V shed 0 bases and J 11 bases; nucleotides not matched to a gene: 11. The CDR3 sequence is CASSQDRKLQGAQQFF. The CDR3 bases are TGCGCCAGCAGCCAAGATAGGAAGTTACAGGGGGCCCAGCAGTTCTTC.

The genes are TRBV29-1 and TRBJ2-5; maybe TRBD2 (5 bases). The end of the DNA fits TRBJ2-7 better, so the J call may be wrong. Germline CDR1 and CDR2: SQVTM and ANQGSEA. The CDR3 totals 13 residues. DNA of the CDR3: TGCAGCGTCGCCAGAGGGTTCTCCTACGAGCAGTACTTC. Protein sequence: CSVARGFSYEQYF.

This clone was seen at least ten times. The chain couples TRBV7-9 to TRBJ1-2; TRBD1 might be the D (6 bases). This CDR3 has 15 residues. V was clipped by 0 bases and J by 2 bases, with 10 bases between them. Germline-derived CDR1 and CDR2 are SEHNR and FQNEAQ (reference sequence). The CDR3 DNA reads as TGTGCCAGCAGCTTAGCGGGAGACAGGAACTATGGCTACACCTTC. Translation gives CASSLAGDRNYGYTF.

The J gene is TRBJ2-3, the V gene TRBV5-6; D is unresolved. This CDR3 has 14 residues. The V end was cut by 2 bases, the J end by 2 bases, with 9 bases between. Germline-derived CDR1 and CDR2 are SGHDT and YYEEEE. The CDR3 DNA follows: TGTGCCAGCAGCTTAAGCAGGTACACAGATACGCAGTATTTT. It translates to CASSLSRYTDTQYF.

This clone was detected ten times or more. This chain joins TRBV19 and TRBJ2-7, with D hard to call. The germline V and J ends were trimmed by 3 bases and 2 bases, with 8 bases remaining between them. Germline V gene lookup returns CDR1 LNHDA and CDR2 SQIVND (reference sequence). The CDR3 sequence is 13 residues long. The CDR3 here is CASSIAGTYEQYF. CDR3 DNA sequence: TGTGCCAGTAGTATTGCAGGAACCTACGAGCAGTACTTC.

This clone showed up just a few times. This chain links TRBV11-3 with TRBJ1-1, with unresolved D. Germline values: CDR1 SGHNT, CDR2 YENEEA. Trimming stripped 0 bases from V and 1 base from J, with 6 bases between. This CDR3 spans 14 amino acids. CDR3 loop: CASSLDRGNTEAFF. CDR3 DNA sequence: TGTGCCAGCAGCTTAGACCGGGGGAACACTGAAGCTTTCTTT.

The rearrangement joins TRBV7-3 to TRBJ2-2; a possible D gene is TRBD2 (5 bases). The germline V gene has CDR1 SGHTA and CDR2 FQGTGA. V gave up 5 bases and J gave up 1 base, with 11 bases separating them. The length of the CDR3 is 15 residues. In DNA form, the CDR3 reads TGTGCCAGCAGCCCTCCAGGACTGAACACCGGGGAGCTGTTTTTT. This translates into CASSPPGLNTGELFF.

This sequence joins TRBV7-2 and TRBJ2-1; TRBD1 or TRBD2 may be the D gene (6 bases each). This CDR3 has 16 amino acids. V was clipped by 1 base and J by 2 bases, with 12 bases between them. Germline CDR1 and CDR2: SGHTA and FQGNSA. The DNA for the CDR3 is TGTGCCAGCAGCTTAGGGGGGGCGCTTCCCTACAATGAGCAGTTCTTC. This codes for CASSLGGALPYNEQFF. Filled out from reference TRBV7-2 and TRBJ2-1, the complete variable domain reads GAGVSQSPSNKVTEKGKDVELRCDPISGHTALYWYRQSLGQGLEFLIYFQGNSAPDKSGLPSDRFSAERTGGSVSTLTIQRTQQEDSAVYLCASSLGGALPYNEQFFGPGTRLTVL.

In its sample, this clone was seen many times. The chain carries TRBV23-1 and TRBJ2-5; D might be TRBD1 (5 bases). TRBV23-1 is filed as an ORF, its function uncertain. The length of the CDR3 is 13 residues. V lost 2 bases and J lost 4, with 8 bases in between. The CDR3 loop is CASSQPGIETQYF. CDR3 in DNA: TGCGCCAGCAGTCAACCAGGGATAGAGACCCAGTACTTC.

V is TRBV7-9 and J is TRBJ2-1; D ambiguous. The CDR3 runs 13 residues. Per germline, CDR1 SEHNR and CDR2 FQNEAQ (reference sequence). The V end was cut by 1 base, the J end by 9 bases, with 10 bases between. Here the CDR3 reads CASSLGPPGEQFF. The CDR3 DNA follows: TGTGCCAGCAGCTTAGGGCCGCCGGGTGAGCAGTTCTTC.

This clone was counted between two and nine times. The chain has TRBV7-2 and TRBJ2-5; a weak D match, TRBD1 (5 bases). The CDR3 has 13 amino acids. Trimming took 6 bases from V and 4 from J, leaving 12 bases between them. Germline V gene data show CDR1 as SGHTA and CDR2 as FQGNSA. The CDR3 nucleotides are TGTGCCAGCAGACAAGACAGAGGAGAGACCCAGTACTTC. It is translated as CASRQDRGETQYF. Together with reference TRBV7-2 and TRBJ2-5, the CDR3 gives the full variable domain: GAGVSQSPSNKVTEKGKDVELRCDPISGHTALYWYRQSLGQGLEFLIYFQGNSAPDKSGLPSDRFSAERTGGSVSTLTIQRTQQEDSAVYLCASRQDRGETQYFGPGTRLLVL.

This clone was seen more than once but under ten times. J is TRBJ1-2 and V is TRBV4-1; possible D gene TRBD1, 5 bases. Germline V gene data show CDR1 as MGHRA and CDR2 as YSYEKL. This CDR3 is built from 13 residues. V was trimmed by 0 bases and J by 8 bases, leaving 10 bases between them. This chain's CDR3 is CASSQDAGRGYTF. In DNA form, the CDR3 reads TGCGCCAGCAGCCAAGATGCAGGGCGAGGCTACACCTTC.

The V gene is TRBV7-2, the J gene TRBJ2-7; 8 positions match TRBD1. Germline assignment: CDR1 SGHTA and CDR2 FQGNSA. V trimming: 0 bases; J trimming: 5 bases; junction bases outside the gene matches: 6. The CDR3 has 15 residues. This chain's CDR3 is CASSLAGQGFHEQYF. CDR3 in DNA: TGTGCCAGCAGCTTAGCCGGACAGGGCTTCCACGAGCAGTACTTC.

The V gene is TRBV9, the J gene TRBJ2-2; unclear D gene. In germline, CDR1 is SGDLS, CDR2 YYNGEE. The CDR3 extends over 15 amino acids. V lost 1 base, J lost 0 bases, and 7 bases lay in between. The CDR3 sequence is CASSVLWPNTGELFF. The DNA for the CDR3 is TGTGCCAGCAGCGTATTGTGGCCGAACACCGGGGAGCTGTTTTTT.

The chain is built from TRBV28 and TRBJ1-1, with TRBD1 matching 12 bases. V lost 6 bases, J lost 11 bases, and 16 bases stayed unmatched. Looked up from germline, CDR1 is MDHEN and CDR2 is SYDVKM. This CDR3 contains 16 residues. CDR3 residues: CASRKSPGTGGSKAFF. CDR3 coding DNA: TGTGCCAGCAGGAAATCCCCCGGGACAGGGGGCTCTAAGGCTTTCTTT.

The gene calls are TRBV7-2 and TRBJ2-7; 10 bases align to TRBD2. CDR3 size: 17 residues. CDR1 is SGHTA, CDR2 FQGNSA, per germline. V trimming: 3 bases; J trimming: 0 bases; junction bases outside the gene matches: 8. DNA of the CDR3: TGTGCCAGCAGCTTGGGGACTAGCGAGACCTTCTCCTACGAGCAGTACTTC. Its protein is CASSLGTSETFSYEQYF.

V and J are TRBV27 and TRBJ2-1; 9 bases are shared with TRBD2. The CDR3 totals 16 residues. V shed 8 bases, J shed 1 base, and the junction held 9 bases outside the gene matches. CDR1 and CDR2 (germline): MNHEY, SMNVEV (reference sequence). The CDR3 DNA reads TGTGCCAGCCGGTCGGCGGGAGGGAGGTCCTACAATGAGCAGTTCTTC. This gives the protein CASRSAGGRSYNEQFF.

In the case of this clone: The sample has other DNA sequences that encode this CDR3 too. V gene TRBV18 combines with J gene TRBJ1-4; no clear D gene. This CDR3 comprises 15 residues. Germline CDR1 and CDR2: KGHSH and LQKENI. V lost 3 bases to trimming and J lost 0 bases, with 8 bases between them. CDR3 amino acids: CASSPRTATNEKLFF. CDR3 nucleotide sequence: TGTGCCAGCTCACCCCGGACCGCAACTAATGAAAAACTGTTTTTT.

This clone came up a few times. The rearrangement uses TRBV4-2 and TRBJ2-7, with D perhaps matching TRBD1 (5 bases). Trimming removed 0 bases at V and 4 bases at J, with 10 bases between. From germline, CDR1 is LGHNA and CDR2 YNFKEQ. The CDR3 loop spans 14 amino acids. CDR3 nucleotides: TGTGCCAGCAGCCAAGATCTTGGGGCTTACGAGCAGTACTTC. It yields the protein CASSQDLGAYEQYF.

For this clone: A read error is possible here, since a much larger clone lies one base away. The J gene is TRBJ1-1, the V gene TRBV7-2; no firm D call. The V and J ends lost 3 bases and 1 base respectively, with 6 bases between them. Germline assignment: CDR1 SGHTA and CDR2 FQGNSA. The CDR3 is 13 amino acids. The CDR3 nucleotides are TGTGCCAGCAGCTTCACAGAGAACACTGAAGCTTTCTTT. Residues: CASSFTENTEAFF.

The table lists this clone with a few counts. The rearrangement uses TRBV7-2 and TRBJ1-2, with D possibly being TRBD1 (5 bases). Germline loops: CDR1 SGHTA, CDR2 FQGNSA. V lost 1 base and J lost 5, with 14 bases in between. CDR3 length equals 15 residues. Here the CDR3 DNA reads TGTGCCAGCAGCTTAGAGGGGTCAACGGCGTATGGCTACACCTTC. It encodes CASSLEGSTAYGYTF.

This clone was recorded a few times. The chain joins TRBV28 to TRBJ2-7; TRBD1 matches 7 bases. The CDR3 totals 16 residues. CDR1 and CDR2 (germline): MDHEN, SYDVKM. With 5 bases clipped from V and 0 bases from J, the junction kept 10 bases outside the gene matches. CDR3 nucleotide sequence: TGTGCCAGCAGTAGACAGGGCTCCCGAAGCTCCTACGAGCAGTACTTC. It yields the protein CASSRQGSRSSYEQYF.

This clone has just a few counts. The chain couples TRBV5-1 to TRBJ2-2, with TRBD2 matching 9 bases. Germline V gene lookup returns CDR1 SGHRS and CDR2 YFSETQ. The CDR3 has 16 residues. Trimming took 4 bases from V and 5 from J; bases not matched to a gene: 9. CDR3 coding DNA: TGCGCCAGCAGCCCGGCACCAGCGGGGGGAACCGGGGAGCTGTTTTTT. Translating gives CASSPAPAGGTGELFF.

This chain links TRBV18 with TRBJ2-7; TRBD2 matches 7 bases. V shed 1 base, J shed 4 bases, and the junction held 1 base outside the gene matches. Germline-derived CDR1 and CDR2 are KGHSH and LQKENI. The CDR3 has 13 residues. CDR3 region: CASSPRREYEQYF. Written as DNA, the CDR3 is TGTGCCAGCTCACCACGGCGGGAGTACGAGCAGTACTTC.

This clone appeared a few times. The chain joins TRBV7-2 to TRBJ1-2; 9 bases agree with TRBD1. In germline, CDR1 is SGHTA, CDR2 FQGNSA. V shed 9 bases, J shed 1 base, and the junction held 9 bases outside the gene matches. There are 15 residues in the CDR3. CDR3 loop: CASRVGQGDNYGYTF. For the CDR3, the DNA is TGTGCCAGTCGGGTGGGACAGGGAGATAACTATGGCTACACCTTC.

Details on this clone: Different DNA sequences within this sample yield the same CDR3. The V call is TRBV5-1, the J call TRBJ2-5; TRBD1 matches 7 bases. CDR3 length: 15 amino acids. The V gene's germline CDR1 is SGHRS and CDR2 YFSETQ. The trim removed 0 bases at V and 3 bases at J, leaving 5 bases unmatched. CDR3 residues: CASSLAGTGEETQYF. CDR3 in DNA: TGCGCCAGCAGCTTGGCCGGCACAGGGGAAGAGACCCAGTACTTC.